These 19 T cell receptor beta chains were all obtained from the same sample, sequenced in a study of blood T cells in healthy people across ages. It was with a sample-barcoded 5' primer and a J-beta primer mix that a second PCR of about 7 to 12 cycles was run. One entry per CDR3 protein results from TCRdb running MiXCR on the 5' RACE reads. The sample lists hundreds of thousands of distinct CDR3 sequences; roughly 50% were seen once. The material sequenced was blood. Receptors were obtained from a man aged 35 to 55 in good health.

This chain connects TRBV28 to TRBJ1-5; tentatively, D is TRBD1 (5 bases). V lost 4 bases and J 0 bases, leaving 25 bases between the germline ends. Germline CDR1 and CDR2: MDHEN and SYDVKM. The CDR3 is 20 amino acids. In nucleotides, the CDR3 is TGTGCCAGCAGTTCTCCCAGGGCCGATATTTTAGCTTATAGCAATCAGCCCCAGCATTTT. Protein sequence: CASSSPRADILAYSNQPQHF.

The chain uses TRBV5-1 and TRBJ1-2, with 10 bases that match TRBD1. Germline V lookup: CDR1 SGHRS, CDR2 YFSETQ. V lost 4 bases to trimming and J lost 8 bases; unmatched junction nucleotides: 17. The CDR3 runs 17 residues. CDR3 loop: CASSPVIPGQGLWGYTF. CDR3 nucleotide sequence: TGCGCCAGCAGCCCGGTAATCCCGGGACAGGGGCTTTGGGGCTACACCTTC.

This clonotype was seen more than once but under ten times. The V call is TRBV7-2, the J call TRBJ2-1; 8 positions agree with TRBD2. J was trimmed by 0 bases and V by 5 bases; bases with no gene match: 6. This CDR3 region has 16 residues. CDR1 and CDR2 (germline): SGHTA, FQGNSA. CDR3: CASSQVGTSSYNEQFF. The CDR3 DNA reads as TGTGCCAGCAGCCAGGTCGGGACTAGCTCCTACAATGAGCAGTTCTTC. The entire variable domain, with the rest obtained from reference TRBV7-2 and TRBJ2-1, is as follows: GAGVSQSPSNKVTEKGKDVELRCDPISGHTALYWYRQSLGQGLEFLIYFQGNSAPDKSGLPSDRFSAERTGGSVSTLTIQRTQQEDSAVYLCASSQVGTSSYNEQFFGPGTRLTVL.

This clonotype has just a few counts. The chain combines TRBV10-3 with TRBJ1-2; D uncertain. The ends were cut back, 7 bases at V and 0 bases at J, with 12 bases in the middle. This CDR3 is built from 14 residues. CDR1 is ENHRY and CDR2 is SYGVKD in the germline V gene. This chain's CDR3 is CAITKEPPNYGYTF. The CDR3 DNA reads TGTGCCATCACCAAGGAACCTCCTAACTATGGCTACACCTTC.

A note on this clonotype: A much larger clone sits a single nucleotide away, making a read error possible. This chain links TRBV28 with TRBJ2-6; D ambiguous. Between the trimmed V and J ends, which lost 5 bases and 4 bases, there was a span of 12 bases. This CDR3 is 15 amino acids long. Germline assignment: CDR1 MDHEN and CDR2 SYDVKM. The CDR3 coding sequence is TGTGCCAGCAGTGTGCGGCGCTCCGGGGCCAACGTCCTGACTTTC. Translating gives CASSVRRSGANVLTF.

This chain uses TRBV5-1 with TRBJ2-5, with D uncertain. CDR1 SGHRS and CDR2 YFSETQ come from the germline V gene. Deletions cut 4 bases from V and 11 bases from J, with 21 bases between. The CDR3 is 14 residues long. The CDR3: CASSPPDVGNEQYF. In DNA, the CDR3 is TGCGCCAGCAGCCCCCCGGACGTTGGGAATGAGCAGTACTTC.

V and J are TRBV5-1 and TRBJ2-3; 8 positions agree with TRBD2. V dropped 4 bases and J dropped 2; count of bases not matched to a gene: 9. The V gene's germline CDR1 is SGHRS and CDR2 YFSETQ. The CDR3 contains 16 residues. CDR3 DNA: TGCGCCAGCAGCCTAAGACTAGCGCAAACCACAGATACGCAGTATTTT. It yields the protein CASSLRLAQTTDTQYF.

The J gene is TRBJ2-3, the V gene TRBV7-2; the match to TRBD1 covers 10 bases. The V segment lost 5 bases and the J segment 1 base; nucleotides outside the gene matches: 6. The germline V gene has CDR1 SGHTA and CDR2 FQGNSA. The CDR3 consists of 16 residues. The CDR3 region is CASSRRQGAGTDTQYF. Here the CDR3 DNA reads TGTGCCAGCAGCCGACGACAGGGGGCAGGCACAGATACGCAGTATTTT.

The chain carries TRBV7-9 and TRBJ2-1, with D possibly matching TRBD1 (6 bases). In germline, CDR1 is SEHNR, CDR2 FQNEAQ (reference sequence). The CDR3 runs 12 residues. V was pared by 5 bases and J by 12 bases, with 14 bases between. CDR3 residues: CASSPAGVGQFF. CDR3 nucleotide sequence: TGTGCCAGCAGCCCAGCAGGGGTGGGGCAGTTCTTC.

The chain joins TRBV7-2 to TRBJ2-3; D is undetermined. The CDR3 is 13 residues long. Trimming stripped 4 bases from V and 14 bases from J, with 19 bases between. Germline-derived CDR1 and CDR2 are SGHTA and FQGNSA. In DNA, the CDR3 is TGTGCCAGCAGCTCCCTCCCAAGAAGTGAACCGTATTTT. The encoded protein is CASSSLPRSEPYF.

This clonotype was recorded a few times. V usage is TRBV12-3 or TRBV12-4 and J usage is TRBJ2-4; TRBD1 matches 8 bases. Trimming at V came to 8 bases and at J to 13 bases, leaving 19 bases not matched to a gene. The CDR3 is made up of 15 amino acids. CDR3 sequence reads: CASGPTGTGNLEQYF. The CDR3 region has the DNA TGTGCCAGCGGACCGACCGGGACAGGCAATCTAGAGCAGTACTTC.

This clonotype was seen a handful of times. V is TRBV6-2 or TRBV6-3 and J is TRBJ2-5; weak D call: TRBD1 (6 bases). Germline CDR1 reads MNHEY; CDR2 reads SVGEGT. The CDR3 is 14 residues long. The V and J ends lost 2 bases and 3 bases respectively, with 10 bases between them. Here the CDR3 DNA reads TGTGCCAGCAGTTACGGACAGTACAAAGAGACCCAGTACTTC. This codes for CASSYGQYKETQYF.

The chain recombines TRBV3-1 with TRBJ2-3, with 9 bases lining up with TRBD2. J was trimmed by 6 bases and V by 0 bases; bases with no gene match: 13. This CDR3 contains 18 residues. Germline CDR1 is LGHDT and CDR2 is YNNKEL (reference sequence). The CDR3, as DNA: TGTGCCAGCAGCCAAGATCGTGGTAGCGGGAGTGTCATGGATACGCAGTATTTT. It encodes CASSQDRGSGSVMDTQYF.

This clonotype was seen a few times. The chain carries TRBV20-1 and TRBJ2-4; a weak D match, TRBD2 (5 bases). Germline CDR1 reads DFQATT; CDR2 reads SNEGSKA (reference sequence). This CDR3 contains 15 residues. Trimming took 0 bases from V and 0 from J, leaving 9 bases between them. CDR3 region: CSARDSSLAKNIQYF. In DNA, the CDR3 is TGCAGTGCTAGAGATTCTAGCCTAGCCAAAAACATTCAGTACTTC.

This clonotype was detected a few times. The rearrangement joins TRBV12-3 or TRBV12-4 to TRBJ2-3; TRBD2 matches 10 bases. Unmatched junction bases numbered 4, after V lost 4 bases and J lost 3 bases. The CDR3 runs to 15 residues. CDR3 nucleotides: TGTGCCAGCAGTTCTAGCGGGAGATGGACAGATACGCAGTATTTT. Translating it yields CASSSSGRWTDTQYF.

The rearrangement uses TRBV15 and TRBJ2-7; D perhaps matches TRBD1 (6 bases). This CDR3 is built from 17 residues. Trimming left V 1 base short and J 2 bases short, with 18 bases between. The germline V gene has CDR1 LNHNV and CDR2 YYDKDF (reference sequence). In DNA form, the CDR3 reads TGTGCCACCAGCAGAGGACCAGGGGCGTATTCCCCCTACGAGCAGTACTTC. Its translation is CATSRGPGAYSPYEQYF.

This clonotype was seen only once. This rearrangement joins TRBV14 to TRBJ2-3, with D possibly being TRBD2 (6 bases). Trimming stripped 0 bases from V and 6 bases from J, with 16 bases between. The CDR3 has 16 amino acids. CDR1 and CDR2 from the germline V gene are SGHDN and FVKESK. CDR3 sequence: CASSQESQRAWDTQYF. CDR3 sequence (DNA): TGTGCCAGCAGCCAAGAATCCCAGCGGGCCTGGGATACGCAGTATTTT.

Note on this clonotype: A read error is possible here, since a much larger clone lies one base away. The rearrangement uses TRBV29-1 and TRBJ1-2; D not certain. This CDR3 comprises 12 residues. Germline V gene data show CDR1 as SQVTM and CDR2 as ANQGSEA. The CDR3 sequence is CRVEVRLYGYTF. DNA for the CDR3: TGCCGCGTTGAAGTACGTCTCTATGGCTACACCTTC. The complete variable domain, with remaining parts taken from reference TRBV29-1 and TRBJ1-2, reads SAVISQKPSRDICQRGTSLTIQCQVDSQVTMMFWYRQQPGQSLTLIATANQGSEATYESGFVIDKFPISRPNLTFSTLTVSNMSPEDSSIYLCRVEVRLYGYTFGSGTRLTVV.

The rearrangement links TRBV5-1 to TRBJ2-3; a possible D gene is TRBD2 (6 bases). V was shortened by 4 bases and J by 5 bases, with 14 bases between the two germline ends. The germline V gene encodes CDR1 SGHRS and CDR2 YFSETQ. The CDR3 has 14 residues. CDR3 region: CASSGSLAIDTQYF. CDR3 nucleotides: TGCGCCAGCAGCGGGTCCCTAGCGATAGATACGCAGTATTTT.